Presented here are 30 T cell receptor beta chains from one specimen sequenced in a study of regulatory T cells in long-lasting Graves disease. Arm-PCR of CDR3 regions and iRepertoire HTBI primers were used to build TCR beta libraries. TCRdb fed the multiplex PCR reads into MiXCR, producing one record per CDR3 protein. The data contain more than 300,000 distinct CDR3 sequences, around 15% of them singletons. Noted time point: newly diagnosed GD, antithyroid drugs for less than 3 months. Scientists built the TCR library using RNA that was extracted from PBMCs. Sequenced here: peripheral blood mononuclear cells (PBMCs), sampled at new diagnosis, from a patient treated with antithyroid drugs. All receptors come from a female donor with Graves disease.

Ten or more counts support this clonotype. The V gene is TRBV2, the J gene TRBJ1-1; D is ambiguous. CDR3 size: 15 residues. Looked up from germline, CDR1 is SNHLY and CDR2 is FYNNEI. V was cut by 7 bases and J by 0 bases, with 15 bases left in between. CDR3: CASTDGASMNTEAFF. Here the CDR3 DNA reads TGTGCCAGCACCGACGGCGCGAGCATGAACACTGAAGCTTTCTTT.

This clonotype was detected many times. The chain recombines TRBV3-1 with TRBJ2-7; no reliable D call. Trimming left V 4 bases short and J 3 bases short, with 10 bases between. This CDR3 is 13 amino acids long. The germline CDR1 and CDR2 sequences are LGHDT and YNNKEL (reference sequence). In nucleotides, the CDR3 is TGTGCCAGCAGCCTTATGGCGAGCTACGAGCAGTACTTC. The encoded protein is CASSLMASYEQYF.

Many counts were recorded for this clonotype. This chain uses TRBV6-1 with TRBJ2-1; D is unresolved. From germline, CDR1 is MNHNS and CDR2 SASEGT. CDR3 length equals 11 residues. Trimming removed 7 bases from V and 7 bases from J, with 8 bases in between. The CDR3 bases are TGTGCCAGCACCCAATTTAATGAGCAGTTCTTC. The encoded protein is CASTQFNEQFF.

For this clonotype: A read error may explain this, as a much larger clone is one base away. The V call is TRBV12-3 or TRBV12-4, the J call TRBJ2-3; D is unclear. This CDR3 comprises 14 residues. V dropped 6 bases and J dropped 4 bases, with 14 bases sitting between them. Written as DNA, the CDR3 is TGTGCCAGCAGCCCTATACTCCCTCCAGATACGCAGTATTTT. Its translation is CASSPILPPDTQYF.

There are a few counts of this clonotype. The rearrangement uses TRBV14 and TRBJ2-7; 9 bases agree with TRBD1. Germline lookup yields CDR1 SGHDN and CDR2 FVKESK. CDR3 length equals 16 residues. V lost 1 base to trimming and J lost 8 bases; unmatched junction nucleotides: 12. CDR3 region: CASSQGVTGGRSKQYF. The CDR3 DNA reads TGTGCCAGCAGCCAAGGGGTGACAGGGGGACGATCGAAGCAGTACTTC.

The CDR3 here is CASRLGEMNTGELFF. For the CDR3, the DNA is TGTGCCAGCCGTTTAGGGGAAATGAACACCGGGGAGCTGTTTTTT. This rearrangement joins TRBV6-2 or TRBV6-3 to TRBJ2-2, with D tentatively TRBD1 (5 bases). This CDR3 spans 15 amino acids. Looked up from germline, CDR1 is MNHEY and CDR2 is SVGEGT. V lost 8 bases to trimming and J lost 1 base, with 14 bases between them.

Concerning this clonotype: A clone one base away is much larger, so this may be a read error. The V gene is TRBV25-1, the J gene TRBJ1-1; no firm D call. The germline V and J ends were trimmed by 2 bases and 6 bases, with 4 bases remaining between them. Looked up from germline, CDR1 is MGHDK and CDR2 is SYGVNS. The CDR3 runs 11 residues. Written as DNA, the CDR3 is TGTGCCAGCAGTGAAACCGCTGAAGCTTTCTTT. Translation: CASSETAEAFF.

This clonotype appeared many times. V is TRBV20-1 and J is TRBJ2-7; 8 bases map to TRBD2. The germline CDR1 and CDR2 sequences are DFQATT and SNEGSKA (reference sequence). The J segment lost 0 bases and the V segment lost 5 bases, leaving 9 bases of the junction unmatched. The CDR3 consists of 15 residues. CDR3 coding DNA: TGCAGTGCTCATTCCGGGGGGGGGCCCTCCTACGAGCAGTACTTC. It is translated as CSAHSGGGPSYEQYF.

The CDR3 region is CAIRTEGADGYTF. The CDR3 DNA follows: TGTGCCATCAGGACGGAGGGGGCGGATGGCTACACCTTC. The chain recombines TRBV10-3 with TRBJ1-2; 7 positions agree with TRBD1. The length of the CDR3 is 13 residues. Per the germline V gene, CDR1 is ENHRY and CDR2 is SYGVKD. Germline trimming cut 6 bases from V and 6 bases from J; bases unmatched to any gene: 7.

This clonotype was counted ten times or more. The rearrangement joins TRBV6-5 to TRBJ1-1, with D possibly matching TRBD1 (5 bases). This CDR3 has 14 amino acids. V was shortened by 0 bases and J by 4 bases, with 9 bases between the two germline ends. Germline lookup yields CDR1 MNHEY and CDR2 SVGAGI. The CDR3 DNA sequence: TGTGCCAGCAGTTACTCCGGGGGACTCACTGAAGCTTTCTTT. Translating it yields CASSYSGGLTEAFF.

This clonotype was recorded many times. This chain links TRBV5-1 with TRBJ1-5, with unresolved D. The CDR3 contains 15 residues. Germline lookup yields CDR1 SGHRS and CDR2 YFSETQ. V was pared by 0 bases and J by 7 bases, with 14 bases between. The CDR3 coding sequence is TGCGCCAGCAGCTTGGCGGTGGGCCCGGGACAGCCCCAGCATTTT. Encoded protein: CASSLAVGPGQPQHF.

The chain recombines TRBV15 with TRBJ1-6, with 8 bases fitting TRBD1. The CDR3 has 13 amino acids. Trimming at V came to 8 bases and at J to 7 bases, leaving 4 bases not matched to a gene. Germline assignment: CDR1 LNHNV and CDR2 YYDKDF (reference sequence). The CDR3 DNA follows: TGTGCCACCTCCGGACAGGGAAATTCACCCCTCCACTTT. Its translation: CATSGQGNSPLHF. Using reference TRBV15 and TRBJ1-6 for the parts outside the CDR3, the full variable domain is DAMVIQNPRYQVTQFGKPVTLSCSQTLNHNVMYWYQQKSSQAPKLLFHYYDKDFNNEADTPDNFQSRRPNTSFCFLDIRSPGLGDTAMYLCATSGQGNSPLHFGNGTRLTVT.

The chain employs TRBV19 and TRBJ2-5; D is possibly TRBD1 or TRBD2 (6 bases each). CDR1 and CDR2 (germline): LNHDA, SQIVND (reference sequence). The CDR3 has 15 amino acids. V shed 8 bases and J shed 3 bases, with 19 bases lying between them. The CDR3 spells CASVTSGADEETQYF. In DNA form, the CDR3 reads TGTGCCAGTGTTACGTCGGGGGCGGATGAAGAGACCCAGTACTTC.

This clonotype was recorded many times. V gene TRBV6-2 or TRBV6-3 combines with J gene TRBJ1-2; D is possibly TRBD1 (5 bases). CDR1 is MNHEY, CDR2 SVGEGT, per germline. The CDR3 spans 14 residues. V was clipped by 5 bases and J by 6 bases, with 16 bases between them. The CDR3 nucleotides read TGTGCCAGCAGTCGCTCCCCGCGGGGCGATGGCTACACCTTC. Translated: CASSRSPRGDGYTF.

The chain links TRBV6-2 or TRBV6-3 to TRBJ2-2; D gene unclear. This CDR3 comprises 14 residues. From germline, CDR1 is MNHEY and CDR2 SVGEGT. Trimming shortened V by 2 bases and J by 5 bases, and 9 bases separated the two germline ends. The CDR3 protein is CASSYVRRTGELFF. DNA of the CDR3: TGTGCCAGCAGTTACGTGCGGCGGACCGGGGAGCTGTTTTTT.

This clonotype was counted many times. The V and J genes are TRBV20-1 and TRBJ2-7; maybe TRBD2 (5 bases). Trimming cost V 5 bases and J 6 bases, with 11 bases left between them. CDR3 length equals 11 residues. Germline values: CDR1 DFQATT, CDR2 SNEGSKA (reference sequence). The CDR3 sequence is CSAWATSEQYF. In DNA, the CDR3 is TGCAGTGCTTGGGCTACTAGCGAGCAGTACTTC.

The chain has TRBV2 and TRBJ2-5; 9 bases are shared with TRBD2. The CDR3 runs 17 residues. V shed 6 bases, J shed 4 bases, and the junction held 15 bases outside the gene matches. From germline, CDR1 is SNHLY and CDR2 FYNNEI. CDR3: CASSQAGGGGALETQYF. CDR3 in DNA: TGTGCCAGCAGCCAAGCGGGGGGCGGGGGGGCCCTAGAGACCCAGTACTTC.

This clonotype has ten or more counts. The chain carries TRBV27 and TRBJ1-6, with D unresolved. The V end lost 5 bases, the J end lost 0 bases, and 8 bases lay between the germline ends. This CDR3 has 15 amino acids. Germline loops: CDR1 MNHEY, CDR2 SMNVEV (reference sequence). DNA for the CDR3: TGTGCCAGCAGTCCACGGAGCTCCTATAATTCACCCCTCCACTTT. This encodes CASSPRSSYNSPLHF.

This clonotype was found many times. An end of the junction differs from the germline gene, which may be a read error. This sequence joins TRBV6-5 and TRBJ1-1; TRBD1 matches 7 bases. Looked up from germline, CDR1 is MNHEY and CDR2 is SVGAGI. CDR3 size: 15 residues. DNA for the CDR3: TGTGCCAGCAGTTCCCACTCGACAGGGAACGCTGAAGCTTTCTTT. It is translated as CASSSHSTGNAEAFF.

The chain joins TRBV9 to TRBJ2-6; D might be TRBD1 (7 bases). This CDR3 is built from 19 residues. Germline V lookup: CDR1 SGDLS, CDR2 YYNGEE. The ends were cut back, 3 bases at V and 0 bases at J, with 19 bases in the middle. This chain's CDR3 is CASSAEGTVLSSGANVLTF. The DNA of the CDR3 is TGTGCCAGCAGCGCGGAGGGGACAGTCCTATCCTCTGGGGCCAACGTCCTGACTTTC.

This clonotype showed up many times. This chain links TRBV4-1 with TRBJ1-4; no clear D. V gave up 4 bases and J gave up 3 bases, with 9 bases separating them. The CDR3 extends over 14 amino acids. Germline V lookup: CDR1 MGHRA, CDR2 YSYEKL. For the CDR3, the DNA is TGCGCCAGCAGCCCCTCGCCGCCTAATGAAAAACTGTTTTTT. This codes for CASSPSPPNEKLFF.

This clonotype occurred once. The CDR3 sequence: CASSSDRVDTEAFF. The CDR3 bases are TGTGCCAGCAGTTCGGACAGGGTGGACACTGAAGCTTTCTTT. The V call is TRBV11-1, the J call TRBJ1-1; 8 nucleotides line up with TRBD1. Trimming took 6 bases from V and 3 from J; bases not matched to a gene: 6. Germline CDR1 and CDR2: SGHAT and FQDESV (reference sequence). This CDR3 is 14 amino acids long. Full variable domain (outside the CDR3, taken from reference TRBV11-1 and TRBJ1-1): EAEVAQSPRYKITEKSQAVAFWCDPISGHATLYWYRQILGQGPELLVQFQDESVVDDSQLPKDRFSAERLKGVDSTLKIQPAELGDSAMYLCASSSDRVDTEAFFGQGTRLTVV.

This clonotype was picked up a small number of times. The J gene is TRBJ1-5, the V gene TRBV7-2; D gene ambiguous. V dropped 4 bases and J dropped 0 bases, with 10 bases sitting between them. Germline V gives CDR1 SGHTA, CDR2 FQGNSA. The CDR3 length is 15 residues. This chain's CDR3 is CASSSISGSNQPQHF. For the CDR3, the DNA is TGTGCCAGCAGCTCAATTTCAGGTAGCAATCAGCCCCAGCATTTT.

Worth noting for this clonotype: A single base is all that separates this from a far larger clone, so a read error is likely. The rearrangement joins TRBV27 to TRBJ2-1, with D perhaps being TRBD1 or TRBD2 (6 bases each). There are 15 residues in the CDR3. Germline assignment: CDR1 MNHEY and CDR2 SMNVEV (reference sequence). Trimming pared 0 bases from V and 10 bases from J, leaving 16 bases between. CDR3 nucleotides: TGTGCCAGCAGTTTATCAGGGGGGTTCTCCTACGAGCAGTTCTTC. It specifies CASSLSGGFSYEQFF.

Of note for this clonotype: A read error is possible here, since a much larger clone lies one base away. V usage is TRBV10-3 and J usage is TRBJ1-1; D is undetermined. The CDR3 has 16 amino acids. In germline, CDR1 is ENHRY, CDR2 SYGVKD. The DNA of the CDR3 is TGTGCCATCAATGAGTCGAGGGCTAGTAGTTCCCTTGAAGCTTTCTTT. It codes for CAINESRASSSLEAFF.

This clonotype was found many times. CDR3: CASSFGGGGETQYF. CDR3 in DNA: TGTGCCAGCAGTTTCGGAGGAGGAGGGGAGACCCAGTACTTC. J is TRBJ2-5 and V is TRBV12-3 or TRBV12-4, with a weak D call TRBD2 (6 bases). This CDR3 spans 14 amino acids. Trimming took off 3 bases at V and 5 bases at J, with 13 bases between the two ends.

This clonotype was counted many times. The CDR3 sequence is CSVARQGAEAFF. CDR3 bases: TGCAGCGTCGCGAGACAGGGGGCAGAAGCTTTCTTT. The chain combines TRBV29-1 with TRBJ1-1; the match to TRBD1 covers 10 bases. V gave up 6 bases and J gave up 8 bases; unmatched junction bases: 6. Germline CDR1 is SQVTM and CDR2 is ANQGSEA. The CDR3 runs to 12 residues.

This clonotype was picked up one time. This likely reflects a read error, since a far larger clone is one base away. CDR3 sequence: CASSLTRAMNTEAFF. DNA of the CDR3: TGTGCCAGCAGCTTAACCAGGGCCATGAACACTGAAGCTTTCTTT. This chain joins TRBV7-2 and TRBJ1-1; TRBD1 is a possible D gene (5 bases). This CDR3 contains 15 residues. CDR1 and CDR2 from the germline V gene are SGHTA and FQGNSA. Trimming cost V 2 bases and J 0 bases, with 10 bases left between them.

This clonotype was seen at least ten times. This sequence joins TRBV7-2 and TRBJ2-5; D remains unclear. This CDR3 has 13 residues. Germline CDR1 SGHTA, CDR2 FQGNSA. V lost 2 bases to trimming and J lost 0 bases, with 4 bases between them. The CDR3 spells CASSLLYQETQYF. As DNA, the CDR3 is TGTGCCAGCAGCTTACTCTACCAAGAGACCCAGTACTTC. Based on the CDR3 plus reference TRBV7-2 and TRBJ2-5, the full variable domain is GAGVSQSPSNKVTEKGKDVELRCDPISGHTALYWYRQSLGQGLEFLIYFQGNSAPDKSGLPSDRFSAERTGGSVSTLTIQRTQQEDSAVYLCASSLLYQETQYFGPGTRLLVL.

This clonotype was seen ten or more times. Given a much more abundant clone one base away, this may be a read error. The chain combines TRBV11-2 with TRBJ1-1; D is undetermined. Looked up from germline, CDR1 is SGHAT and CDR2 is FQNNGV. The CDR3 totals 15 residues. CDR3 loop: CASSPSSWRNAEAFF. CDR3 bases: TGTGCCAGCAGCCCATCCTCTTGGAGGAACGCTGAAGCTTTCTTT.